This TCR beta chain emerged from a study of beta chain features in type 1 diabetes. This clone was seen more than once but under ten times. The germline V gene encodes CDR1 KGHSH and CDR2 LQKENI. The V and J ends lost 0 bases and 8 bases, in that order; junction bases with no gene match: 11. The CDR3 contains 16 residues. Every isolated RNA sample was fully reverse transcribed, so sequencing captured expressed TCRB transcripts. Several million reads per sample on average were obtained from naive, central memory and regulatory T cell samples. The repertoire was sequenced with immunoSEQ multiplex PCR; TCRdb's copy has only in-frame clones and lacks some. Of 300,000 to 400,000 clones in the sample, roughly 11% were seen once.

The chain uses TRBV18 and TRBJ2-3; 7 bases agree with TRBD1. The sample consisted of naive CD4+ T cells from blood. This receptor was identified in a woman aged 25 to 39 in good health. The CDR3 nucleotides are TGTGCCAGCTCACCACCGGTCCTAGGGGGCGCCATTACGCAGTATTTT. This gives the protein CASSPPVLGGAITQYF.